Given below is one TCR beta chain in context. Its target is not known. The sort gate was single viable CD3+CD4+CD8-CD45RO+ cells for memory CD4+ T cells. Serum IgG to CMV pp150, pp28, p38 and p52 defined serostatus. These data originate in a study of memory CD4+ T cells and cytomegalovirus serostatus. Study-level background: Donors were healthy Belgian adults, 10 or so CMV seropositive and 24 seronegative. Study results and limitations: About 40% of the roughly 160 known CMV-associated TCRbeta sequences appeared in CD4+ memory.

This table comes from immunoSEQ multiplex PCR, and its TCRdb copy is limited to in-frame clones, with some not included. The repertoire consists of over 35,000 clones, with 60% to 80% occurring once and the leading ten covering around 0.91%. Germline CDR1 reads SQVTM; CDR2 reads ANQGSEA. CDR3 length: 13 residues. V was clipped by 4 bases and J by 5 bases, with 14 bases between them. The receptor's source is an adult in good health and CMV-seronegative. The chain employs TRBV29-1 and TRBJ1-2; D is undetermined. Sequencing was carried out using memory CD4+ T cells from blood. CDR3 protein: CSVGEPTRYGYTF. For the CDR3, the DNA is TGCAGCGTTGGAGAACCCACCCGGTATGGCTACACCTTC. The whole variable domain, remainder taken from reference TRBV29-1 and TRBJ1-2, is SAVISQKPSRDICQRGTSLTIQCQVDSQVTMMFWYRQQPGQSLTLIATANQGSEATYESGFVIDKFPISRPNLTFSTLTVSNMSPEDSSIYLCSVGEPTRYGYTFGSGTRLTVV.